This T cell receptor (beta chain) was identified in a study of blood T cell repertoires in COVID-19. Germline lookup yields CDR1 MDHEN and CDR2 SYDVKM. This CDR3 is built from 14 residues. V was pared by 6 bases and J by 10 bases, with 12 bases of the junction left unmatched. Produced via immunoSEQ multiplex PCR; TCRdb's table is partial and in-frame only. The sample shows around 100,000 clones, 80% to 90% of them seen only once. The receptor comes from a human donor in a cohort sampled during active COVID-19. The material sequenced was peripheral blood. The rearrangement links TRBV28 to TRBJ2-3; 8 bases match TRBD2. The CDR3 DNA sequence: TGTGCCAGCAGCACCAGAAGGACTAGCCTCTCGCAGTATTTT. Translating gives CASSTRRTSLSQYF.